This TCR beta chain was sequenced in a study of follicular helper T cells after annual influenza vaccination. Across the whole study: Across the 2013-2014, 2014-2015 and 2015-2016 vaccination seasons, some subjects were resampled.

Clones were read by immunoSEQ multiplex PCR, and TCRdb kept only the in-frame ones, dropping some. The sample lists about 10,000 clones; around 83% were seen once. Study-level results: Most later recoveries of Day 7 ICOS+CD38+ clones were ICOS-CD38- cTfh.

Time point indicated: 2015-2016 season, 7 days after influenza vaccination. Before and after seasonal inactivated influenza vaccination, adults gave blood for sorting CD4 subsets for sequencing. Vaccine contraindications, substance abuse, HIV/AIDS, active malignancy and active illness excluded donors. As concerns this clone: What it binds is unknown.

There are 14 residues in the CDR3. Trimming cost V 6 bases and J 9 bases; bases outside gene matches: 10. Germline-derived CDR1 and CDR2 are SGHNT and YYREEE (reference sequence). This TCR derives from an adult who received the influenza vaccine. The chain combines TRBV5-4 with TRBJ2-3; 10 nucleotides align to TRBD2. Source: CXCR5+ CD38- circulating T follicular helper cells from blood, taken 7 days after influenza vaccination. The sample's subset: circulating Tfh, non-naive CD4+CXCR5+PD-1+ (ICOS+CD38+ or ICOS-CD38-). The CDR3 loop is CASNSGGASNTQYF. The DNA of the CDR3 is TGTGCCAGCAACAGCGGGGGGGCTTCCAACACGCAGTATTTT.